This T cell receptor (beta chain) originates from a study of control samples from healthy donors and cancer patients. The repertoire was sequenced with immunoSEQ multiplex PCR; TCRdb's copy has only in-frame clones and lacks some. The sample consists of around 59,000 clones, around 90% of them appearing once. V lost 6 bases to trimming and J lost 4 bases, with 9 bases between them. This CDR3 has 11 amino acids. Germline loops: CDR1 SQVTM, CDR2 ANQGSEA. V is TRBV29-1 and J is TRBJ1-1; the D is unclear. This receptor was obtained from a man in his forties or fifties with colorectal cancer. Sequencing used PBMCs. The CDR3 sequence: CSVAPGTEAFF. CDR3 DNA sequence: TGCAGCGTCGCCCCCGGCACTGAAGCTTTCTTT.